This T cell receptor beta chain originates from a study of T cells in Graves' hyperthyroidism and ophthalmopathy. Germline V gene data show CDR1 as DFQATT and CDR2 as SNEGSKA (reference sequence). J gave up 7 bases and V 1 base, and 8 bases lay outside the gene matches. This CDR3 comprises 15 residues. In this sample, this clonotype turned up many times. Amplification yielded TCR beta CDR3 regions, with RNA transcripts as the source. Using the HTBI primer set, a first-round RT-PCR was run on the TCR CDR3. From the multiplex PCR reads, TCRdb called clonotypes with MiXCR, one entry per CDR3 protein. The sample shows some 570,000 distinct CDR3 sequences, over 15% of them seen only once.

The source of this sequence is a woman aged 18-29 years with Graves' ophthalmopathy. The chain combines TRBV20-1 with TRBJ2-7, with 12 positions matching TRBD2. Specimen: blood. CDR3 sequence: CSARGTSGRSGEQYF. CDR3 nucleotides: TGCAGTGCTAGAGGAACTAGCGGGAGGTCTGGAGAGCAGTACTTC.